The next 9 T cell receptor beta chains were all read from a single sample in a study of monozygotic twins with inflammatory bowel disease. TCRdb re-analyzed the 5' RACE reads; it lists each CDR3 protein once, without DNA. The sample's table shows about 380,000 distinct CDR3 sequences. The sequenced sample consisted of blood. The source is a human donor with ulcerative colitis or Crohn's disease, or a healthy co-twin of an affected twin (not recorded which).

The chain recombines TRBV20-1 with TRBJ1-2. Germline V lookup: CDR1 DFQATT, CDR2 SNEGSKA (reference sequence). The CDR3 extends over 14 amino acids. CDR3 sequence: CSAQRQGDHYGYTF.

The chain has TRBV28 and TRBJ2-7; TCRdb designates TRBD1, a call that cannot be tested without DNA. This CDR3 contains 12 residues. The germline CDR1 and CDR2 sequences are MDHEN and SYDVKM. CDR3 protein: CASSLIGGEQYF. The complete variable domain, with remaining parts taken from reference TRBV28 and TRBJ2-7, reads DVKVTQSSRYLVKRTGEKVFLECVQDMDHENMFWYRQDPGLGLRLIYFSYDVKMKEKGDIPEGYSVSREKKERFSLILESASTNQTSMYLCASSLIGGEQYFGPGTRLTVT.

The chain combines TRBV9 with TRBJ2-1; TCRdb outputs TRBD1, but without DNA this stays unchecked. The germline V gene has CDR1 SGDLS and CDR2 YYNGEE. The CDR3 runs to 16 residues. The CDR3 sequence is CASSVDGRGRPNEQFF.

V usage is TRBV28 and J usage is TRBJ2-7; TCRdb gives TRBD2 as the D gene, but with no DNA this cannot be confirmed. CDR1 is MDHEN and CDR2 is SYDVKM in the germline V gene. CDR3 length: 15 residues. The CDR3 protein is CASSSTTPWAGEQYF. Based on the CDR3 plus reference TRBV28 and TRBJ2-7, the full variable domain is DVKVTQSSRYLVKRTGEKVFLECVQDMDHENMFWYRQDPGLGLRLIYFSYDVKMKEKGDIPEGYSVSREKKERFSLILESASTNQTSMYLCASSSTTPWAGEQYFGPGTRLTVT.

The chain is built from TRBV27 and TRBJ2-7. The CDR3 contains 14 residues. Germline V gene data show CDR1 as MNHEY and CDR2 as SMNVEV (reference sequence). CDR3 amino acids: CASSLDFSSYEQYF.

The rearrangement uses TRBV14 and TRBJ2-7; TCRdb's assignment of TRBD1 cannot be checked, as there is no DNA. The length of the CDR3 is 15 residues. Germline assignment: CDR1 SGHDN and CDR2 FVKESK. CDR3 amino acids: CASSRGGTGFYEQYF. Looking up the rest from reference TRBV14 and TRBJ2-7 gives the full variable domain: EAGVTQFPSHSVIEKGQTVTLRCDPISGHDNLYWYRRVMGKEIKFLLHFVKESKQDESGMPNNRFLAERTGGTYSTLKVQPAELEDSGVYFCASSRGGTGFYEQYFGPGTRLTVT.

V gene TRBV20-1 combines with J gene TRBJ2-7. Germline V gene lookup returns CDR1 DFQATT and CDR2 SNEGSKA (reference sequence). The CDR3 totals 11 residues. CDR3 sequence reads: CSARRYYEQYF.

The genes are TRBV18 and TRBJ2-3; the D call from TCRdb, TRBD2, cannot be confirmed without DNA. This CDR3 has 15 residues. CDR1 is KGHSH, CDR2 LQKENI, per germline. CDR3 sequence: CASSGGLARADTQYF.

V gene TRBV4-2 combines with J gene TRBJ1-4. The CDR3 length is 15 residues. CDR1 is LGHNA, CDR2 YNFKEQ, per germline. CDR3 sequence reads: CASSPQSTTNEKLFF.